This T cell receptor beta chain was sequenced for a study of control samples from healthy donors and cancer patients. Data came from immunoSEQ multiplex PCR; TCRdb stores just in-frame clones and leaves some out. In the table there are some 150,000 clones, roughly nine tenths of which are singletons. In germline, CDR1 is MGHRA, CDR2 YSYEKL. CDR3 length equals 13 residues. In the case of this clone: The junction differs from germline at one of its ends, possibly a read error.

This receptor was taken from a man in his late teens or twenties in good health. The sequenced sample consisted of blood. The chain couples TRBV4-1 to TRBJ2-7; no clear D gene. CDR3 nucleotides: TGCGCCAGCACCCAAGGGCCCGGCTTTGAGCAGTACTTC. This encodes CASTQGPGFEQYF.